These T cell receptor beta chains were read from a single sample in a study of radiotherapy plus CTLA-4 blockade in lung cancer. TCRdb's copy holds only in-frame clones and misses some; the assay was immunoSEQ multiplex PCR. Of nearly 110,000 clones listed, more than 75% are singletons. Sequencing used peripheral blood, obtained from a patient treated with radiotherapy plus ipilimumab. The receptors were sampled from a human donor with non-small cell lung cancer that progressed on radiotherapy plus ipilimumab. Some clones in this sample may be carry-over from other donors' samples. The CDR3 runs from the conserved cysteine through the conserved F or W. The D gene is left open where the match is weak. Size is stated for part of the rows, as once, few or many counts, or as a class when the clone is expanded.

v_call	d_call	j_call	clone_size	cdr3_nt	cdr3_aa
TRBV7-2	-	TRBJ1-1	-	TGTGCCAGCAGCTTCAAGACCAGGGACACTGAAGCTTTCTTT	CASSFKTRDTEAFF
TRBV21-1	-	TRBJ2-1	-	TGTGCCAGCACCCAACCACCCAGCTCCTACAATGAGCAGTTCTTC	CASTQPPSSYNEQFF
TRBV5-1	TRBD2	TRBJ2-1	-	TGCGCCAGCAGCAGCACCGGACTAGCGGGGGGGTCGGAGCAGTTCTTC	CASSSTGLAGGSEQFF
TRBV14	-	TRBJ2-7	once	TGTGCCAGCAGCAAAGTCAATTTTCGGGGGAATGACGAGCAGTACTTC	CASSKVNFRGNDEQYF
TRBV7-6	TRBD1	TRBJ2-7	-	TGTGCCAGCAGCCGGGGGACAGGCGGCTACGAGCAGTACTTC	CASSRGTGGYEQYF
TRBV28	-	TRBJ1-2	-	TGTGCCAGCAGGACCCCACAAGGGGTTGAATATGGCTACACCTTC	CASRTPQGVEYGYTF
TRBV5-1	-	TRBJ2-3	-	TGCGCCAGCAGCTTGGGAGTGGGTCCTAGCACAGATACGCAGTATTTT	CASSLGVGPSTDTQYF
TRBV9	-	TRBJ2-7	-	TGTGCCAGCAGCGTAGTTGGGGCCGGACAGCAGTACTTC	CASSVVGAGQQYF
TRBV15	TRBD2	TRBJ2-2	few	TGTGCCACCAGCACGCGAAAACAGGGACTAGTCGGGGAGCTGTTTTTT	CATSTRKQGLVGELFF
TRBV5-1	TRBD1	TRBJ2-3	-	TGCGCCAGCAATAAGGGGGCGGGCACAGATACGCAGTATTTT	CASNKGAGTDTQYF
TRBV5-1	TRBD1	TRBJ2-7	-	TGCGCCAGCTCGGAGGCGGCAGGGGGCAATTACGAGCAGTACTTC	CASSEAAGGNYEQYF
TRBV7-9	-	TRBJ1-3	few	TGTGCCAGCAGCGTCCCGCGGAGGGATGGAAACACCATATATTTT	CASSVPRRDGNTIYF
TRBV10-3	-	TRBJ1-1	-	TGTGCCACTCGGTCTAGCGGGGACTCGAACACTGAAGCTTTCTTT	CATRSSGDSNTEAFF
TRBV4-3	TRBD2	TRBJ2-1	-	TGCGCCAGCAGCCCCTACGGGGTAGCGGGGGAAAAGGACAATGAGCAGTTCTTC	CASSPYGVAGEKDNEQFF
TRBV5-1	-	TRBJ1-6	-	TGCGCCAGCAGCTCGGGTGGAGGTTCCAGGCAATATAATTCACCCCTCCACTTT	CASSSGGGSRQYNSPLHF
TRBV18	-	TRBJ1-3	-	TGTGCCAGCTCACGTATCCAGAGCTCTGGAAACACCATATATTTT	CASSRIQSSGNTIYF